Below are 9 T cell receptor beta chains sequenced from a single sample in a study of identical twins' blood T cells (dated by TCRdb to about 2013). The library was obtained by 5' RACE. Sequencing was performed on an Illumina Genome Analyzer IIx. TCRdb itself trimmed the public reads at Q25 with fastp, ran MiXCR and retained productive beta chains. Each record represents a unique CDR3 protein, reported with the most common genes and DNA among its rows. The sample has 300,000 to 450,000 distinct CDR3 sequences on record, roughly 31% of them singletons. The top ten hold around 5.6% of the sample. Input material: PBMCs. All receptors come from a woman aged 18 to 55 in good health.

This clonotype has a count of ten or more. This sequence joins TRBV3-1 and TRBJ1-5, with TRBD1 as a possible D gene (5 bases). Between the trimmed V and J ends, which lost 4 bases and 2 bases, there was a span of 6 bases. This CDR3 is built from 13 residues. CDR1 and CDR2 from the germline V gene are LGHDT and YNNKEL (reference sequence). The CDR3 region has the DNA TGTGCCAGCAGCCGGGGGGGCAATCAGCCCCAGCATTTT. Amino acids: CASSRGGNQPQHF.

V is TRBV18 and J is TRBJ1-2; D unresolved. CDR3 size: 14 residues. V was clipped by 1 base and J by 6 bases, with 12 bases between them. Germline V gene data show CDR1 as KGHSH and CDR2 as LQKENI. CDR3 protein: CASSPLSGNHGYTF. DNA of the CDR3: TGTGCCAGCTCACCACTCTCGGGCAATCATGGCTACACCTTC.

A word on this clonotype: Just one base apart from a much larger clone, this may be a read error. This chain uses TRBV24-1 with TRBJ2-1; 13 bases are shared with TRBD2. The V gene end was trimmed by 3 bases and the J gene end by 7 bases; junction bases not matched to a gene: 5. The CDR3 extends over 16 amino acids. Germline V gene lookup returns CDR1 KGHDR and CDR2 SFDVKD. CDR3 in amino acids: CATSDPGTSGTNEQFF. In nucleotides, the CDR3 is TGTGCCACCAGTGATCCCGGGACTAGCGGGACTAATGAGCAGTTCTTC.

At least ten counts were recorded for this clonotype. This chain connects TRBV29-1 to TRBJ1-2; the D gene is possibly TRBD1 (5 bases). The CDR3 covers 13 residues. Trimming took off 7 bases at V and 3 bases at J, with 15 bases between the two ends. Germline V CDR1 and CDR2: SQVTM, ANQGSEA. CDR3 amino acids: CSDAPQGYYGYTF. DNA for the CDR3: TGCAGCGACGCCCCTCAGGGTTACTATGGCTACACCTTC.

The V call is TRBV6-1, the J call TRBJ2-3; no clear D. This CDR3 comprises 15 residues. Germline V gives CDR1 MNHNS, CDR2 SASEGT. The V gene lost 7 bases and the J gene lost 0 bases, with 14 bases spanning the gap. The CDR3 DNA is TGTGCCAGCATCCCCCGGGTGTCTAGCACAGATACGCAGTATTTT. Its protein is CASIPRVSSTDTQYF.

This clonotype has more than one count but fewer than ten. The CDR3 reads CSARLLAGATFQETQYF. The CDR3 nucleotides are TGCAGTGCTAGATTGCTAGCGGGGGCGACGTTCCAAGAGACCCAGTACTTC. The chain is built from TRBV20-1 and TRBJ2-5, with TRBD2 matching over 10 bases. Germline assignment: CDR1 DFQATT and CDR2 SNEGSKA (reference sequence). The CDR3 contains 17 residues. With 2 bases clipped from V and 1 base from J, the junction kept 10 bases outside the gene matches.

The table lists this clonotype with a few counts. V is TRBV5-1 and J is TRBJ1-2; perhaps TRBD1 as D (5 bases). V was pared by 2 bases and J by 4 bases, with 12 bases between. The CDR3 extends over 14 amino acids. Germline assignment: CDR1 SGHRS and CDR2 YFSETQ. CDR3 nucleotide sequence: TGCGCCAGCAGCTTTGAGGGGTCGGGCTATGGCTACACCTTC. It encodes CASSFEGSGYGYTF.

The chain combines TRBV6-6 with TRBJ2-1; D gene uncertain. Germline V gene sequence: CDR1 MNHNY, CDR2 SVGAGI (reference sequence). Trimming left V 6 bases short and J 0 bases short, with 18 bases between. This CDR3 region has 17 residues. The CDR3 region is CASSPPDLRSSYNEQFF. The CDR3 DNA reads TGTGCCAGCAGCCCGCCTGACTTGCGGAGCTCCTACAATGAGCAGTTCTTC.

This chain links TRBV29-1 with TRBJ2-2, with D possibly being TRBD2 (5 bases). This CDR3 has 14 amino acids. Trimming took 3 bases from V and 5 from J, leaving 13 bases between them. Germline loops: CDR1 SQVTM, CDR2 ANQGSEA. The CDR3 reads CSVESGRVTGELFF. The CDR3, as DNA: TGCAGCGTTGAGAGCGGCCGGGTAACCGGGGAGCTGTTTTTT.